The 14 T cell receptor beta chains below all came from one sample that was sequenced in a study of control samples from healthy donors and cancer patients. Some clones are missing from TCRdb's copy, which holds only in-frame ones; the method was immunoSEQ multiplex PCR. The sample has 150,000 to 200,000 clones, roughly 94% seen once; the top ten hold under 8.5%. Sequenced: blood. The receptor source for this set is a woman aged 40 to 50 in good health.

The CDR3: CASSLGGHLAKNIQYF. DNA of the CDR3: TGTGCCAGCAGCTTGGGGGGACATTTAGCCAAAAACATTCAGTACTTC. This chain uses TRBV5-4 with TRBJ2-4; a possible D gene is TRBD1 (6 bases). Germline lookup yields CDR1 SGHNT and CDR2 YYREEE (reference sequence). Trimming pared 0 bases from V and 0 bases from J, leaving 10 bases between. The CDR3 covers 16 residues.

This rearrangement joins TRBV6-6 to TRBJ1-6; no clear D. The CDR3 loop spans 15 amino acids. V shed 6 bases and J shed 4 bases, with 13 bases lying between them. Germline V gene data show CDR1 as MNHNY and CDR2 as SVGAGI (reference sequence). In nucleotides, the CDR3 is TGTGCCAGCAGCCGACCCGGGGTGTATAATTCACCCCTCCACTTT. It yields the protein CASSRPGVYNSPLHF.

In regard to this clone: The junction does not match germline at one end; this may be a read error. J is TRBJ2-1 and V is TRBV11-3; 8 bases align to TRBD1. CDR1 SGHNT and CDR2 YENEEA come from the germline V gene. The CDR3 has 15 amino acids. The CDR3 protein is CASSIDRGRYNEQFF. In DNA, the CDR3 is TGTGCCAGCAGCATAGACAGGGGAAGATACAATGAGCAGTTCTTC. Full variable domain (outside the CDR3, taken from reference TRBV11-3 and TRBJ2-1): EAGVVQSPRYKIIEKKQPVAFWCNPISGHNTLYWYLQNLGQGPELLIRYENEEAVDDSQLPKDRFSAERLKGVDSTLKIQPAELGDSAVYLCASSIDRGRYNEQFFGPGTRLTVL.

J is TRBJ2-2 and V is TRBV25-1, with D perhaps matching TRBD1 or TRBD2 (5 bases each). The CDR3 spans 14 residues. Germline CDR1 and CDR2: MGHDK and SYGVNS. The V and J ends lost 5 bases and 6 bases respectively, with 13 bases between them. The CDR3 region has the DNA TGTGCCAGCAGTCCAGGGCTCGGGGCCGGGGAGCTGTTTTTT. This sequence encodes CASSPGLGAGELFF.

The rearrangement links TRBV19 to TRBJ1-5, with TRBD1 as a possible D gene (6 bases). This CDR3 contains 13 residues. CDR1 is LNHDA, CDR2 SQIVND, per germline (reference sequence). V lost 5 bases to trimming and J lost 5 bases, with 10 bases between them. The chain's CDR3 is CASSLGGYQPQHF. CDR3 sequence (DNA): TGTGCCAGTAGTCTGGGGGGCTATCAGCCCCAGCATTTT.

The J gene is TRBJ1-6, the V gene TRBV18, with D hard to call. V lost 3 bases to trimming and J lost 3 bases, with 6 bases between them. The length of the CDR3 is 14 residues. CDR1 and CDR2 from the germline V gene are KGHSH and LQKENI. The CDR3, as DNA: TGTGCCAGCTCACCCGCCAGCTATAATTCACCCCTCCACTTT. Protein: CASSPASYNSPLHF. The variable domain in full, with the rest retrieved from reference TRBV18 and TRBJ1-6, is NAGVMQNPRHLVRRRGQEARLRCSPMKGHSHVYWYRQLPEEGLKFMVYLQKENIIDESGMPKERFSAEFPKEGPSILRIQQVVRGDSAAYFCASSPASYNSPLHFGNGTRLTVT.

This clone was counted once. The junction differs from germline at one of its ends, possibly a read error. The chain joins TRBV6-2 or TRBV6-3 to TRBJ1-2, with D tentatively TRBD1 (5 bases). CDR3 length: 13 amino acids. Germline values: CDR1 MNHEY, CDR2 SVGEGT. DNA of the CDR3: TGTGCCAGCAGCCTCCTCAGGGAAATAGGCCACACGTTC. This sequence encodes CASSLLREIGHTF.

V gene TRBV4-1 combines with J gene TRBJ1-5, with 9 bases lining up with TRBD1. Trimming at V came to 4 bases and at J to 6 bases, leaving 13 bases not matched to a gene. The CDR3 length is 17 residues. Germline CDR1 and CDR2: MGHRA and YSYEKL. As DNA, the CDR3 is TGCGCCAGCAGCCTAACCGGGACAGGGCCTTTTAGTCAGCCCCAGCATTTT. Protein: CASSLTGTGPFSQPQHF.

The chain employs TRBV4-3 and TRBJ1-4; no clear D. The CDR3 contains 16 residues. The germline gives CDR1 LGHNA, CDR2 YSLEER. Trimming removed 0 bases at V and 5 bases at J, with 13 bases between. CDR3 residues: CASSQDQRSWNEKLFF. DNA of the CDR3: TGCGCCAGCAGCCAAGATCAGAGGTCCTGGAATGAAAAACTGTTTTTT.

This chain links TRBV5-1 with TRBJ1-2, with TRBD1 as a possible D gene (5 bases). In germline, CDR1 is SGHRS, CDR2 YFSETQ. V dropped 1 base and J dropped 4 bases, with 11 bases sitting between them. The CDR3 totals 14 residues. In DNA, the CDR3 is TGCGCCAGCAGCTTGTCACAGGAACTCTATGGCTACACCTTC. Protein: CASSLSQELYGYTF.

This rearrangement joins TRBV4-1 to TRBJ1-2; D is unresolved. The germline V gene encodes CDR1 MGHRA and CDR2 YSYEKL. V was pared by 0 bases and J by 6 bases, with 14 bases between. The CDR3 length is 15 residues. The CDR3: CASSQDFGGSNGYTF. The CDR3 bases are TGCGCCAGCAGCCAAGATTTTGGAGGGAGTAATGGCTACACCTTC.

The DNA of the CDR3 is TGTGCCAGCAGCTCCTGGACAGGGAATCAGCCCCAGCATTTT. This codes for CASSSWTGNQPQHF. V and J are TRBV7-2 and TRBJ1-5, with 8 bases aligning to TRBD1. From germline, CDR1 is SGHTA and CDR2 FQGNSA. Trimming took 4 bases from V and 4 from J; bases not matched to a gene: 3. The CDR3 is 14 amino acids. The full variable domain, its missing parts supplied by reference TRBV7-2 and TRBJ1-5, is GAGVSQSPSNKVTEKGKDVELRCDPISGHTALYWYRQSLGQGLEFLIYFQGNSAPDKSGLPSDRFSAERTGGSVSTLTIQRTQQEDSAVYLCASSSWTGNQPQHFGDGTRLSIL.

V is TRBV5-1 and J is TRBJ1-1; D perhaps matches TRBD1 (5 bases). The V and J ends lost 5 bases and 0 bases respectively, with 11 bases between them. This CDR3 is 14 amino acids long. Germline lookup yields CDR1 SGHRS and CDR2 YFSETQ. The CDR3 loop reads CASRDITMNTEAFF. CDR3 nucleotides: TGCGCCAGCAGGGACATCACCATGAACACTGAAGCTTTCTTT.

This clone was detected a few times. This chain connects TRBV7-9 to TRBJ1-1; D uncertain. Trimming cost V 0 bases and J 6 bases, with 8 bases left between them. The CDR3 extends over 13 amino acids. CDR1 SEHNR and CDR2 FQNEAQ come from the germline V gene (reference sequence). This chain's CDR3 is CASSLAGRAEAFF. In DNA form, the CDR3 reads TGTGCCAGCAGCTTAGCTGGGCGGGCTGAAGCTTTCTTT.